The source of this T cell receptor beta chain is a study of shared clonotypes between healthy human individuals. Study-level points and caveats: What limited the represented genetic and exposure-history diversity was the small number of donors.

This CDR3 comprises 15 residues. Per the germline V gene, CDR1 is MNHEY and CDR2 is SVGAGI. Trimming at V came to 5 bases and at J to 2 bases, leaving 5 bases not matched to a gene. Produced via immunoSEQ multiplex PCR; TCRdb's table is partial and in-frame only. The table includes about 2.4 million clones, around 94% detected once. Details on this clone: Its antigen is as yet unknown.

A CD45RA-negative memory subset and a CD45RA+ naive subset were separated from the CD4+ cells. The sample comprised naive CD4+ T cells sorted from blood. Subset noted: CD45RA+ positively selected. The TCR was taken from a man aged 18 to 35 in good health. The V gene is TRBV6-5, the J gene TRBJ2-1; 8 nucleotides align to TRBD1. The CDR3 nucleotides read TGTGCCAGCAGTCTGGACAGGGCCCCCTACAATGAGCAGTTCTTC. Translating it yields CASSLDRAPYNEQFF.